This T cell receptor beta chain was sequenced for a study of patients and donors after allogeneic stem cell transplantation (dated by TCRdb to between 2020 and 2021). This clonotype has at least ten counts. The antigen this receptor binds is unknown. No quality values exist for individual bases; no much larger clone is one base distant. The library was built by means of RT-PCR. Sequencer: NextSeq 550. Using fastp at Q25 and MiXCR, TCRdb reprocessed the public reads and kept productive beta chains. A single entry per CDR3 protein holds the most common genes and DNA from its merged rows. Across this sample there are roughly 940,000 distinct CDR3 sequences, with about a sixth seen only once. 6% of the sample rests with the top ten. Trimming accounts for 6 bases at V and 4 bases at J, while the number of junction bases matched to no gene is 5. From cysteine to phenylalanine, the CDR3 is 13 amino acids long. The CDR3 DNA has 39 bases and is translated from base 1. The germline V gene supplies CDR1 SQVTM and CDR2 ANQGSEA.

The V gene is TRBV29-1 and the J gene is TRBJ2-7, with TRBD1 identical over 11 junction bases. The source of this sequence is a human donor who was either an allogeneic HSCT recipient or a stem cell or donor lymphocyte infusion donor (not recorded which). It is not recorded whose cells these are; they may come from a transplant donor. Specimen: blood, either unsorted or a sorted T cell fraction (not recorded which). Here is the DNA: TGCAGCGTCACCGGGACAGGGGGGTACGAGCAGTACTTC. This codes for CSVTGTGGYEQYF.